This TCR beta chain came from a study of tumor and adjacent non-tumor tissue in lung cancer. The library came from three nested PCR rounds adapted from ARM-PCR protocols. A single record per CDR3 protein comes from TCRdb applying MiXCR to the multiplex PCR reads. The table has fewer than 100,000 distinct CDR3 sequences, over 55% seen once. With regard to this clonotype: Its antigen remains unknown. Without the conserved terminal phenylalanine or tryptophan, this CDR3 likely stems from a read error.

No cell sorting was done before RNA was extracted from the tissue. Newly diagnosed lung cancer patients had thoracic surgery in China, August–late 2014, without prior chemotherapy. Points from the study as a whole: Patients with more diverse tumor TCRs had worse survival.

The source is a woman between 40 and 55 years old with non-small cell lung cancer. Sample: lung tumor tissue.

The CDR3 sequence is CASSLHRGCDQFL. The CDR3 bases are TGTGCCAGTAGCTTACACAGGGGATGTGATCAGTTCTTA. The V and J genes are TRBV11-1 and TRBJ2-1, with 7 bases that match TRBD1. CDR1 and CDR2 from the germline V gene are SGHAT and FQDESV (reference sequence). CDR3 length: 13 amino acids.